The table lists the clone carrying this T cell receptor (beta chain) with a count of one. Its matching antigen is unknown. This record belongs to a study of cytomegalovirus exposure and HLA in healthy donors. The study's findings and limits: Among TCR beta chains, those listed as cytomegalovirus-associated numbered over 150. V- and J-gene trimming of TCR beta was linked (in a later analysis) to a missense DCLRE1C variant. Some V segments, including TRBV6-2 and TRBV6-3, were excluded as indistinguishable.

Germline V CDR1 and CDR2: LGHNA, YNFKEQ. This CDR3 spans 16 amino acids. The trim removed 0 bases at V and 2 bases at J, leaving 4 bases unmatched. Vbeta (60) and Jbeta (13) primers were used in the PCR. Original data processing: Later, tens of millions of unique TCR beta chains were counted in an analysis, and approximately 10 million of them were shared. TCRdb's table, derived via immunoSEQ multiplex PCR, lists solely in-frame clones and lacks some. That table is the source of V, J and clone size, and D and trimming were worked out from the DNA. The sample yields 100,000 to 130,000 clones, 70% to 80% seen once.

The specimen sequenced was PBMCs. The rearrangement joins TRBV4-2 to TRBJ2-7; 10 nucleotides line up with TRBD1. The TCR was taken from a man aged 18 to 29 in good health and CMV-seronegative. CDR3 sequence: CASSQEEGQGTYEQYF. CDR3 DNA sequence: TGTGCCAGCAGCCAAGAAGAGGGACAGGGGACCTACGAGCAGTACTTC.